This T cell receptor beta chain originates from a study of blood T cells in healthy people across ages. After removal of 5 bases from V and 3 bases from J, the junction contained 8 bases not matched to a gene. The CDR3 length is 14 residues. Germline V gives CDR1 SQVTM, CDR2 ANQGSEA. This clonotype has at least ten counts. A second 7 to 11 cycle PCR used barcoded and J-beta primers. TCRdb redid the calling of the 5' RACE reads with MiXCR, one entry per CDR3 protein. The table has approximately 1.5 million distinct CDR3 sequences, about 35% seen once. In each sample, at least 6.5 million PBMCs were isolated.

The sequence was obtained from a woman aged 30 to 39 in good health. Sequenced material: blood. This chain links TRBV29-1 with TRBJ2-3; 7 bases map to TRBD2. This CDR3 is CSVTAGVGTDTQYF. The CDR3 coding sequence is TGCAGCGTTACTGCGGGAGTCGGAACAGATACGCAGTATTTT.